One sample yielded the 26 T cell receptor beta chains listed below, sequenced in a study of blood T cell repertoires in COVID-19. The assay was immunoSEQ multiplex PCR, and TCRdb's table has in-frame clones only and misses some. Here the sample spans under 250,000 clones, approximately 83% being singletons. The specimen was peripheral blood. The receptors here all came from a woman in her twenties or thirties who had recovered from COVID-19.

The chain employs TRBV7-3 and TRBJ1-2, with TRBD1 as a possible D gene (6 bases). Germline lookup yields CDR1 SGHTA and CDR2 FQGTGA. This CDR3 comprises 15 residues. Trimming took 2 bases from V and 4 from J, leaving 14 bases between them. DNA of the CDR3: TGTGCCAGCAGCTTAGAGCGGGACACCACCTATGGCTACACCTTC. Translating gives CASSLERDTTYGYTF.

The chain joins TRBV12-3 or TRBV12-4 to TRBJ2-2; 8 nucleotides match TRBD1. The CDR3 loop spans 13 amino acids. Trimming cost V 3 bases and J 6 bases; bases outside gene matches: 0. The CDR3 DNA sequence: TGTGCCAGCAGTTTGACAGGGGCCGGGGAGCTGTTTTTT. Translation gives CASSLTGAGELFF.

CDR3 sequence (DNA): TGCGCCAGCAGCTTAGCAGGGTCGGCCTACGAGCAGTACTTC. Encoded protein: CASSLAGSAYEQYF. V gene TRBV5-1 combines with J gene TRBJ2-7, with D possibly TRBD1 on 5 matching bases. The germline V gene encodes CDR1 SGHRS and CDR2 YFSETQ. V was trimmed by 2 bases and J by 2 bases, leaving 11 bases between them. There are 14 residues in the CDR3. Complete variable domain (other parts from reference TRBV5-1 and TRBJ2-7): KAGVTQTPRYLIKTRGQQVTLSCSPISGHRSVSWYQQTPGQGLQFLFEYFSETQRNKGNFPGRFSGRQFSNSRSEMNVSTLELGDSALYLCASSLAGSAYEQYFGPGTRLTVT.

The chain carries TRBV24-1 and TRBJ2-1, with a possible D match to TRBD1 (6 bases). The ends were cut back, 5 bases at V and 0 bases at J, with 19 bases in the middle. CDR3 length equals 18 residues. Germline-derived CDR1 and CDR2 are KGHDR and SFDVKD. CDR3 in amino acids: CATSGTTTGKSSYNEQFF. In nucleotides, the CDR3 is TGTGCCACCAGTGGGACCACGACAGGTAAAAGCTCCTACAATGAGCAGTTCTTC.

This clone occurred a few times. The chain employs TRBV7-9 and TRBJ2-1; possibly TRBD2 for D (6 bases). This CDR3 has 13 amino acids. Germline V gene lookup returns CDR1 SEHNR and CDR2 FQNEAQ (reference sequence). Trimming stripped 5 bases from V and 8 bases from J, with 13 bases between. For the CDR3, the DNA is TGTGCCAGCAGCCCTGTCGGGAGTTATGAGCAGTTCTTC. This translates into CASSPVGSYEQFF.

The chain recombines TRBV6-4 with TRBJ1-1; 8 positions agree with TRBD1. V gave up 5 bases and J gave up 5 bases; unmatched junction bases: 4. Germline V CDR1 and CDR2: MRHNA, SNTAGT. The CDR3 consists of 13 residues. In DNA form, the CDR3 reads TGTGCCAGCAGTCAGGGGGCGCGTACTGAAGCTTTCTTT. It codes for CASSQGARTEAFF.

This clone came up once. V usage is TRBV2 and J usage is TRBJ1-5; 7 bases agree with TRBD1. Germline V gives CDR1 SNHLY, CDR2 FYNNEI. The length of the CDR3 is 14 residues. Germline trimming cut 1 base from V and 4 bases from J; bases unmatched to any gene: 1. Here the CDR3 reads CASSEVQGNQPQHF. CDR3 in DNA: TGTGCCAGCAGTGAAGTACAGGGGAATCAGCCCCAGCATTTT.

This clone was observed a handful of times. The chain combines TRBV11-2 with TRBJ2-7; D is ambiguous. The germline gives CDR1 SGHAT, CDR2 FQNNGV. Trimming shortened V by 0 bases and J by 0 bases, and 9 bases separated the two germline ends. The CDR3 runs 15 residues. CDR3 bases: TGTGCCAGCAGCTTAGATCGCGTCGGCTCCTACGAGCAGTACTTC. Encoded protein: CASSLDRVGSYEQYF.

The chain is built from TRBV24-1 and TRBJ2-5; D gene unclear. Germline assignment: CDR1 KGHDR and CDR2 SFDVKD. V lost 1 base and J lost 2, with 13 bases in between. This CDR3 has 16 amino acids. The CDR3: CATSDFSAGPQETQYF. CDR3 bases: TGTGCCACCAGTGATTTTTCGGCAGGCCCTCAAGAGACCCAGTACTTC.

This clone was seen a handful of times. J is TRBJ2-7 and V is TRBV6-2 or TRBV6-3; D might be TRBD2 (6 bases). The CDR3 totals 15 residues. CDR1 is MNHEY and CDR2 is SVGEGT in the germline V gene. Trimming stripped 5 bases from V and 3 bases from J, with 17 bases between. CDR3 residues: CASSGYRDSVYEQYF. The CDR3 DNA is TGTGCCAGCAGTGGATACCGGGACTCGGTCTACGAGCAGTACTTC.

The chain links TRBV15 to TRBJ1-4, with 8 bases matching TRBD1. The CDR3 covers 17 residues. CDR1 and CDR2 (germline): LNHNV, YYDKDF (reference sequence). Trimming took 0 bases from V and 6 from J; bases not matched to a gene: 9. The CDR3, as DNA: TGTGCCACCAGCAGAGACATAAGGACAGGGTGGCATGAAAAACTGTTTTTT. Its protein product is CATSRDIRTGWHEKLFF.

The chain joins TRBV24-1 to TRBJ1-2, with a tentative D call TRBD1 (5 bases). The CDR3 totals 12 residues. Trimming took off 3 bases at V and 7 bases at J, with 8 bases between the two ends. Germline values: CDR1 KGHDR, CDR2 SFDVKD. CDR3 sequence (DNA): TGTGCCACCAGTGATGACAGTTTTGGCTACACCTTC. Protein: CATSDDSFGYTF.

As DNA, the CDR3 is TGTGCCAGCACCCCCGGGACAGGGTTTAACTTGGGCTACGAGCAGTACTTC. As protein: CASTPGTGFNLGYEQYF. The V and J genes are TRBV21-1 and TRBJ2-7; the listed D gene, TRBD1, was not tested against the DNA. TRBV21-1 is reported as a pseudogene. The CDR3 totals 17 residues.

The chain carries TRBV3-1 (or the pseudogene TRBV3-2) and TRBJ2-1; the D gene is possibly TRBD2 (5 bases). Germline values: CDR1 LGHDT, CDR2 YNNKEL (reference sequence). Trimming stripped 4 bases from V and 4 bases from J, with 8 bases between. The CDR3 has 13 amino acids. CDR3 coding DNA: TGTGCCAGCAGCCCCGGGAAGTACAATGAGCAGTTCTTC. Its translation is CASSPGKYNEQFF.

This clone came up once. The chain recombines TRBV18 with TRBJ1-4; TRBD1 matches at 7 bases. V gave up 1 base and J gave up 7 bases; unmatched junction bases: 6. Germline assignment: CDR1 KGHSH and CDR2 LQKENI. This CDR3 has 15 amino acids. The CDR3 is CASSPRQGESEKLFF. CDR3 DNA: TGTGCCAGCTCACCACGGCAGGGGGAATCTGAAAAACTGTTTTTT.

Here the CDR3 DNA reads TGTGCCAGCAGCACTCAGGACAGGGACCTCCCCGGGGGCTACACCTTC. This translates into CASSTQDRDLPGGYTF. The chain carries TRBV7-9 and TRBJ1-2, with 8 nucleotides matching TRBD1. This CDR3 region has 16 residues. V was pared by 5 bases and J by 8 bases, with 16 bases of the junction left unmatched. Germline CDR1 SEHNR, CDR2 FQNEAQ (reference sequence).

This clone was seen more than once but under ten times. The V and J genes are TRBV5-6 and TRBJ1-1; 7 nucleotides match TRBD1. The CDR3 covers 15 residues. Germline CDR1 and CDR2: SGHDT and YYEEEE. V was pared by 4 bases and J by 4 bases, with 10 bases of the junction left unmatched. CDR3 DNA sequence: TGTGCCAGCAGCCCTCCGACAGGGAAGGGCACTGAAGCTTTCTTT. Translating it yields CASSPPTGKGTEAFF.

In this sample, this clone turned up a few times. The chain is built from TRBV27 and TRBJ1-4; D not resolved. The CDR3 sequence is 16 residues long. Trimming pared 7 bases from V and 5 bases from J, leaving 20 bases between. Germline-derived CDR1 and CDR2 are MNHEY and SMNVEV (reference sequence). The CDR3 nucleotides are TGTGCCAGCAAAACGATTGGAGGAGTGATCAATGAAAAACTGTTTTTT. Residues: CASKTIGGVINEKLFF.

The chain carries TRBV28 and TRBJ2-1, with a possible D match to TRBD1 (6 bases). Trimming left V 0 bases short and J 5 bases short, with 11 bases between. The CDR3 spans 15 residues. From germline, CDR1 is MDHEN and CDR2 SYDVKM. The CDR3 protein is CASSLWAGENNEQFF. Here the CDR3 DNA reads TGTGCCAGCAGTTTATGGGCAGGGGAAAACAATGAGCAGTTCTTC.

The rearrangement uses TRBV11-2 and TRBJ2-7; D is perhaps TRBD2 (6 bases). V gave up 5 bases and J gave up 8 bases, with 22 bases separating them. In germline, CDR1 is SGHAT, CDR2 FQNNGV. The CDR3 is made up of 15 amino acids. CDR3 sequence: CASSQSDAHTSKQYF. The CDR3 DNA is TGTGCCAGCAGCCAATCGGACGCTCATACTAGCAAGCAGTACTTC.

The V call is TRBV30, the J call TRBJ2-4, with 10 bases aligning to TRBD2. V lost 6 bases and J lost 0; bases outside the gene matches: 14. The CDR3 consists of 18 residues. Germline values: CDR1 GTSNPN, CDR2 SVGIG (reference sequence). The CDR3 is CACQFGLAGELAKNIQYF. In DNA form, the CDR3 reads TGTGCCTGCCAATTTGGGCTAGCGGGAGAGTTAGCCAAAAACATTCAGTACTTC.

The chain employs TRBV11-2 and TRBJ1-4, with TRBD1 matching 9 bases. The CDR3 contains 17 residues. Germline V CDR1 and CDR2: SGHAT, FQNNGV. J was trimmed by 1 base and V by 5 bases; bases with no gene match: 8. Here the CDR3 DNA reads TGTGCCAGCAGCGAAACAGGGGGCATTCGAACTAATGAAAAACTGTTTTTT. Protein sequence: CASSETGGIRTNEKLFF.

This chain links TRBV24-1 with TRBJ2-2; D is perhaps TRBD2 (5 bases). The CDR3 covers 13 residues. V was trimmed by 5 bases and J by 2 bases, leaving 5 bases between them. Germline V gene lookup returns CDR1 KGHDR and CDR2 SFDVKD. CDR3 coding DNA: TGTGCCACCAGTGGGACTAACACCGGGGAGCTGTTTTTT. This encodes CATSGTNTGELFF.

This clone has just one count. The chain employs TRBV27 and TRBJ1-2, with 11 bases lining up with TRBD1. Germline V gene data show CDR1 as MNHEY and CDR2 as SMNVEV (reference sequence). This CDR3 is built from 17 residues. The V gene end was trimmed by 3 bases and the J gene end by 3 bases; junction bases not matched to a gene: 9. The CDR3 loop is CASSFRGQGALHYGYTF. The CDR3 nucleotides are TGTGCCAGCAGTTTCCGCGGACAGGGGGCCCTACACTATGGCTACACCTTC.

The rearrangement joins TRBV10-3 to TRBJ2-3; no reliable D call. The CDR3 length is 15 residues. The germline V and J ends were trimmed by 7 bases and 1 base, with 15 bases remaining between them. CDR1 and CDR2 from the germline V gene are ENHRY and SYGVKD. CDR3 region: CAINPGQTRTDTQYF. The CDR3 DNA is TGTGCCATCAATCCGGGTCAAACCCGCACAGATACGCAGTATTTT.

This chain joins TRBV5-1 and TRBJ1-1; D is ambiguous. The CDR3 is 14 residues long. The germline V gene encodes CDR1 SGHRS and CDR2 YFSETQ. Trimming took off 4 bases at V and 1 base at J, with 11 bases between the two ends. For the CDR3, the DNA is TGCGCCAGCAGCGAACAGAGTCCGAACACTGAAGCTTTCTTT. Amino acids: CASSEQSPNTEAFF.